This T cell receptor (beta chain) was documented in a study of shared clonotypes between healthy human individuals. Produced via immunoSEQ multiplex PCR; TCRdb's table is partial and in-frame only. The sample lists roughly 1,600,000 clones; approximately 98.5% were seen once. Per the germline V gene, CDR1 is SNHLY and CDR2 is FYNNEI. The CDR3 spans 15 residues. J was trimmed by 1 base and V by 4 bases; bases with no gene match: 6. This clonotype was obtained from a young man in good health. The rearrangement links TRBV2 to TRBJ2-5, with 7 bases fitting TRBD1. Material: naive CD4+ T cells sorted from blood. Subset described: CD45RA+ positively selected. The CDR3 DNA follows: TGTGCCAGCAGTGGTAGGGGGCGACTCCAAGAGACCCAGTACTTC. It encodes CASSGRGRLQETQYF. Full variable domain (remainder filled in from reference TRBV2 and TRBJ2-5): EPEVTQTPSHQVTQMGQEVILRCVPISNHLYFYWYRQILGQKVEFLVSFYNNEISEKSEIFDDQFSVERPDGSNFTLKIRSTKLEDSAMYFCASSGRGRLQETQYFGPGTRLLVL.